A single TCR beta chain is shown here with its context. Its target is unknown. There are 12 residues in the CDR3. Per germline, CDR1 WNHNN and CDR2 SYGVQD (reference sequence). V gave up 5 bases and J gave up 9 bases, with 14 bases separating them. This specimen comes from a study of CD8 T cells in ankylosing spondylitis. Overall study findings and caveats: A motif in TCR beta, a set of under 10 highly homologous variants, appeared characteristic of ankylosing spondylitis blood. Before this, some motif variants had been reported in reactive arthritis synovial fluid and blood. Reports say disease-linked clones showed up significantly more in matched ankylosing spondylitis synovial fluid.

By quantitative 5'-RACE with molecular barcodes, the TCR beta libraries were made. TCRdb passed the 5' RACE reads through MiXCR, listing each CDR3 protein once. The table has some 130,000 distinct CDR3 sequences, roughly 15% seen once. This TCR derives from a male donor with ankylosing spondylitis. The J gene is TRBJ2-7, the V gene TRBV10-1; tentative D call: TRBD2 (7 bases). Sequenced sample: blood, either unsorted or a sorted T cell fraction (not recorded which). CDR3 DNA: TGCGCCAGCAGTCCCGGGGGGCTGGGGCAGTACTTC. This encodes CASSPGGLGQYF.